This T cell receptor beta chain was identified in a study of CD8+ T cells in alopecia areata. Study at large: Tofacitinib was taken orally by treated patients, and the dose was 5 to 10 mg twice daily.

Alopecia areata patients had lesional scalp punch biopsies and peripheral blood taken from them. The CDR3 sequence is 15 residues long. Germline CDR1 and CDR2: SGHRS and YFSETQ. The V end lost 5 bases, the J end lost 4 bases, and 15 bases lay between the germline ends. Concerning this clone itself: The antigen is undetermined.

Reverse transcribed after extraction, RNA yielded cDNA as the sequencing template. TCRdb's table, derived via immunoSEQ multiplex PCR, lists solely in-frame clones and lacks some. The data show some 110,000 clones, with around two fifths seen just once and over 3% held by the top ten. Study-level results: Elevated clonality characterized lesional scalp relative to normal scalp, particularly in alopecia totalis/universalis.

The receptor's source is a human donor with alopecia areata. The material sequenced was CD4+ T cells sorted from blood. The gene calls are TRBV5-1 and TRBJ2-2, with D possibly being TRBD2 (5 bases). The CDR3 sequence is CASSRRVGGTGELFF. CDR3 DNA: TGCGCCAGCAGTCGGCGCGTAGGAGGCACCGGGGAGCTGTTTTTT.